This T cell receptor beta chain is drawn from a study of beta chain features in type 1 diabetes. Across the whole study: There was similarity between patients and healthy donors in age, gender and cell yields.

This clone was observed a handful of times. As yet, its antigen is unknown. Study findings and constraints: Moderate but significant shortening of TCRB CDR3s was recorded in all four CD4+ subsets from Type 1 diabetes patients.

The CDR3 sequence is 15 residues long. J was trimmed by 2 bases and V by 0 bases; bases with no gene match: 2. CDR1 SGDLS and CDR2 YYNGEE come from the germline V gene. TCRB transcripts that were expressed got sequenced, as all of the isolated RNA had been reverse transcribed. TCRdb keeps only in-frame clones here, not all; method: immunoSEQ multiplex PCR. The sample has under 250,000 clones, 13% to 15% seen once. The sample was naive CD4+ T cells from blood. The TCR originated in a woman between 40 and 50 years old in good health. The gene calls are TRBV9 and TRBJ2-1, with 7 bases that match TRBD2. The CDR3 loop is CASSVGTRTYNEQFF. The DNA for the CDR3 is TGTGCCAGCAGCGTAGGGACTAGGACCTACAATGAGCAGTTCTTC.